This T cell receptor (beta chain) was sequenced for a study of cytomegalovirus exposure and HLA in healthy donors. Study-level results: In an earlier analysis, productive rearrangement rates for most beta V segments clustered near 87% or 30%. What was likely a sequencing artifact was a cluster of highly shared sequence variants.

PCR used 60 Vbeta primers and 13 Jbeta primers. The assay was immunoSEQ multiplex PCR, and TCRdb's table has in-frame clones only and misses some. Of under 250,000 clones in the sample, around 80% were seen once. With respect to this clone: Its specificity is not known.

Losses at the gene ends were 2 bases for V and 12 bases for J; bases not matched to a gene: 5. The CDR3 covers 13 residues. The germline V gene has CDR1 MNHNY and CDR2 SVGAGI (reference sequence). The chain uses TRBV6-6 and TRBJ2-1; 9 bases are a match to TRBD1. What was sequenced was PBMCs. This receptor was obtained from a boy aged 5-17 years in good health and CMV-seronegative. Written as DNA, the CDR3 is TGTGCCAGCAGTTACAGGGACAGGGACGGGCAGTTCTTC. Residues: CASSYRDRDGQFF.